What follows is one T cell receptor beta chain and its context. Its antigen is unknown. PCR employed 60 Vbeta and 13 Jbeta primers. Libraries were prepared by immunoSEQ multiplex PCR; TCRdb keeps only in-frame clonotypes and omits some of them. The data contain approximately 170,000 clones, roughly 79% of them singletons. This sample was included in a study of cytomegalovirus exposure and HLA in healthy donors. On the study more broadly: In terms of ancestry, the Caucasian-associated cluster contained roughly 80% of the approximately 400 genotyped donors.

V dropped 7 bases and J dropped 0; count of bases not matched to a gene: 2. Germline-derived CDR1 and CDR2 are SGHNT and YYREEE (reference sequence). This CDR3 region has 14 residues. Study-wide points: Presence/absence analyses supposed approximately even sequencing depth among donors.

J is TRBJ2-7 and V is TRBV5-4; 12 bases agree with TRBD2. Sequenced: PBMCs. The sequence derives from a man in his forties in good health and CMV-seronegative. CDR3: CASQLAGGSYEQYF. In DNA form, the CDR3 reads TGTGCCAGCCAACTAGCGGGAGGCTCCTACGAGCAGTACTTC.